What follows are 4 T cell receptor beta chains derived from one specimen sequenced in a study of shared clonotypes between healthy human individuals. Selected positively for CCR7 and CD45RO-negative, naive CD8 cells excluded terminally differentiated effector memory CD45RA+ cells. Data came from immunoSEQ multiplex PCR; TCRdb stores just in-frame clones and leaves some out. Found here are 450,000 to 700,000 clones, 95% to 96% of them singletons; the top ten hold 0.11%. The sequenced sample was naive CD8+ T cells sorted from blood. The receptors stem from a woman between 25 and 40 years old in good health.

V is TRBV27 and J is TRBJ1-2; 10 nucleotides line up with TRBD1. This CDR3 spans 14 amino acids. Germline assignment: CDR1 MNHEY and CDR2 SMNVEV (reference sequence). With 3 bases clipped from V and 6 bases from J, the junction kept 4 bases outside the gene matches. CDR3: CASSLRDRGHGYTF. The CDR3 DNA reads TGTGCCAGCAGTTTGCGGGACAGGGGCCATGGCTACACCTTC.

The V call is TRBV27, the J call TRBJ2-7, with TRBD1 identical over 8 bases. The CDR3 is 14 amino acids. Germline CDR1 reads MNHEY; CDR2 reads SMNVEV (reference sequence). Trimming cost V 7 bases and J 3 bases; bases outside gene matches: 8. In nucleotides, the CDR3 is TGTGCCAGCAAACCGGGACAGGCTTTCTACGAGCAGTACTTC. This translates into CASKPGQAFYEQYF.

This clone was recorded only once. V gene TRBV13 combines with J gene TRBJ1-3; no clear D. The germline V and J ends were trimmed by 3 bases and 0 bases, with 15 bases remaining between them. The germline V gene encodes CDR1 PRHDT and CDR2 FYEKMQ (reference sequence). The length of the CDR3 is 17 residues. CDR3: CASSLEGESSSGNTIYF. CDR3 sequence (DNA): TGTGCCAGCAGCTTGGAGGGAGAGTCCTCCTCTGGAAACACCATATATTTT.

The chain couples TRBV4-2 to TRBJ2-5; 8 nucleotides line up with TRBD2. Germline CDR1 and CDR2: LGHNA and YNFKEQ. The V segment lost 0 bases and the J segment 5 bases; nucleotides outside the gene matches: 8. The CDR3 is 16 residues long. For the CDR3, the DNA is TGTGCCAGCAGCCAAGAGGTCACAGCGGGGGCCGAGACCCAGTACTTC. Translated: CASSQEVTAGAETQYF.